This T cell receptor (beta chain) was found in a study of tumor-infiltrating lymphocytes in oesophageal squamous cell carcinoma. This clonotype came up many times. In TCRdb, the PCR reads were re-called with MiXCR into one record per CDR3 protein. The sample lists approximately 20,000 distinct CDR3 sequences, around 40% occurring once. Germline CDR1 is MDHEN and CDR2 is SYDVKM. The V gene lost 6 bases and the J gene lost 7 bases, with 21 bases spanning the gap. The CDR3 consists of 15 residues. This sequence joins TRBV28 and TRBJ2-5, with D tentatively TRBD1 or TRBD2 (5 bases each). The sequenced sample consisted of blood. The source is a male donor with esophageal squamous cell carcinoma. CDR3 sequence: CASSLAKGGRGTQYF. The DNA for the CDR3 is TGTGCCAGCAGCTTAGCGAAGGGTGGTAGGGGGACCCAGTACTTC.